One sample yielded the 24 T cell receptor beta chains listed below, sequenced in a study of blood T cell repertoires in COVID-19. Produced via immunoSEQ multiplex PCR; TCRdb's table is partial and in-frame only. The sample lists 250,000 to 300,000 clones, 75% to 90% occurring once. The sample taken for sequencing was peripheral blood. The receptors were gathered from a woman aged 25-40 years with active or convalescent COVID-19.

The V call is TRBV11-3, the J call TRBJ1-1, with a weak D call TRBD1 (5 bases). Trimming left V 4 bases short and J 4 bases short, with 7 bases between. Germline CDR1 is SGHNT and CDR2 is YENEEA. The CDR3 spans 12 residues. This chain's CDR3 is CASSSGGTEAFF. For the CDR3, the DNA is TGTGCCAGCAGCTCCGGGGGCACTGAAGCTTTCTTT.

This chain uses TRBV5-1 with TRBJ2-5; 8 positions agree with TRBD1. V shed 5 bases, J shed 5 bases, and the junction held 8 bases outside the gene matches. The CDR3 runs 14 residues. Germline values: CDR1 SGHRS, CDR2 YFSETQ. The CDR3 loop reads CASSQGQGGETQYF. The CDR3, as DNA: TGCGCCAGCAGTCAAGGACAGGGTGGGGAGACCCAGTACTTC. The full variable domain, in which reference TRBV5-1 and TRBJ2-5 provide the parts outside the CDR3, is KAGVTQTPRYLIKTRGQQVTLSCSPISGHRSVSWYQQTPGQGLQFLFEYFSETQRNKGNFPGRFSGRQFSNSRSEMNVSTLELGDSALYLCASSQGQGGETQYFGPGTRLLVL.

V is TRBV23-1 and J is TRBJ1-3, with unresolved D. TRBV23-1 is an open reading frame whose function is uncertain. Between the trimmed V and J ends, which lost 0 bases and 3 bases, there was a span of 9 bases. This CDR3 is 15 amino acids long. CDR3 loop: CASSQSLQLGNTIYF. The CDR3 DNA sequence: TGCGCCAGCAGTCAATCTCTCCAACTTGGAAACACCATATATTTT.

The V and J genes are TRBV7-9 and TRBJ2-5; TRBD2 agrees at 9 bases. With V trimmed by 3 bases and J by 2 bases, 7 bases remained unmatched. CDR1 and CDR2 from the germline V gene are SEHNR and FQNEAQ (reference sequence). The CDR3 covers 16 residues. CDR3 loop: CASSLPSGGLQETQYF. The CDR3 DNA is TGTGCCAGCAGCTTGCCCAGCGGGGGGCTGCAAGAGACCCAGTACTTC.

V usage is TRBV15 and J usage is TRBJ2-3, with TRBD1 matching over 11 bases. V gave up 5 bases and J gave up 6 bases; unmatched junction bases: 7. Germline CDR1 LNHNV, CDR2 YYDKDF (reference sequence). CDR3 length: 15 amino acids. CDR3 bases: TGTGCCACCAGCGGCGGGACAGGGGGAGGCGATACGCAGTATTTT. Its translation: CATSGGTGGGDTQYF.

This chain joins TRBV6-4 and TRBJ1-6; D is perhaps TRBD1 (6 bases). Germline CDR1 MRHNA, CDR2 SNTAGT. V was clipped by 5 bases and J by 7 bases, with 9 bases between them. The CDR3 is 13 residues long. The CDR3 nucleotides are TGTGCCAGCAGTCGGGGGGCGAATTCACCCCTCCACTTT. It is translated as CASSRGANSPLHF.

The chain recombines TRBV7-9 with TRBJ2-7, with D hard to call. The CDR3 is 11 residues long. CDR1 is SEHNR and CDR2 is FQNEAQ in the germline V gene (reference sequence). V was shortened by 5 bases and J by 4 bases, with 6 bases between the two germline ends. As DNA, the CDR3 is TGTGCCAGCAGCCTTTATTACGAGCAGTACTTC. It encodes CASSLYYEQYF.

Details on this clone: Other DNA sequences in the sample encode the same CDR3. The chain uses TRBV5-6 and TRBJ2-7; D gene ambiguous. The CDR3 is 12 amino acids. Germline loops: CDR1 SGHDT, CDR2 YYEEEE. V gave up 0 bases and J gave up 6 bases, with 7 bases separating them. Here the CDR3 reads CASSLGAGEQYF. The CDR3, as DNA: TGTGCCAGCAGCTTGGGGGCCGGCGAGCAGTACTTC.

The V gene is TRBV6-5, the J gene TRBJ2-7; 9 bases line up with TRBD1. The V and J ends lost 2 bases and 3 bases, in that order; junction bases with no gene match: 2. The CDR3 extends over 14 amino acids. The germline CDR1 and CDR2 sequences are MNHEY and SVGAGI. CDR3 loop: CASSYRDRVYEQYF. The DNA of the CDR3 is TGTGCCAGCAGTTACAGGGACAGGGTCTACGAGCAGTACTTC.

The chain joins TRBV7-9 to TRBJ1-2, with TRBD1 as a possible D gene (6 bases). The CDR3 consists of 13 residues. Per the germline V gene, CDR1 is SEHNR and CDR2 is FQNEAQ (reference sequence). V was cut by 5 bases and J by 6 bases, with 13 bases left in between. CDR3 sequence (DNA): TGTGCCAGCAGCCAAGAGGGGGTCCATGGCTACACCTTC. Its protein is CASSQEGVHGYTF. Combining the CDR3 with reference TRBV7-9 and TRBJ1-2 gives the whole variable domain DTGVSQNPRHKITKRGQNVTFRCDPISEHNRLYWYRQTLGQGPEFLTYFQNEAQLEKSRLLSDRFSAERPKGSFSTLEIQRTEQGDSAMYLCASSQEGVHGYTFGSGTRLTVV.

The count of this clone is one. In DNA, the CDR3 is TGTGCCAGCAGTTACGAGGGGGCCCCAGGGCGTGGCTACACCTTC. Residues: CASSYEGAPGRGYTF. This sequence joins TRBV6-5 and TRBJ1-2; 7 bases map to TRBD1. J was trimmed by 7 bases and V by 2 bases; bases with no gene match: 10. Germline lookup yields CDR1 MNHEY and CDR2 SVGAGI. The CDR3 runs to 15 residues.

The rearrangement joins TRBV3-1 (or the pseudogene TRBV3-2) to TRBJ2-7; 7 bases line up with TRBD2. Germline V gene lookup returns CDR1 LGHDT and CDR2 YNNKEL (reference sequence). The CDR3 contains 15 residues. Trimming removed 1 base from V and 2 bases from J; junction bases left unmatched: 5. The CDR3 nucleotides are TGTGCCAGCAGCCAAGGGGGAGGGATCCCCTACGAGCAGTACTTC. It encodes CASSQGGGIPYEQYF.

This chain uses TRBV28 with TRBJ1-1; 8 bases match TRBD1. The ends lost 4 bases at V and 2 bases at J; junction bases unmatched: 6. This CDR3 has 15 residues. Germline V CDR1 and CDR2: MDHEN, SYDVKM. The CDR3 DNA reads as TGTGCCAGCAGTTGGCGGACAGGGAGAAACACTGAAGCTTTCTTT. It is translated as CASSWRTGRNTEAFF.

The J gene is TRBJ1-2, the V gene TRBV7-9, with 7 bases lining up with TRBD1. This CDR3 contains 15 residues. Per the germline V gene, CDR1 is SEHNR and CDR2 is FQNEAQ (reference sequence). J gave up 0 bases and V 5 bases, and 6 bases lay outside the gene matches. CDR3 residues: CASSPGGTSNYGYTF. As DNA, the CDR3 is TGTGCCAGCAGCCCAGGGGGAACTTCTAACTATGGCTACACCTTC.

The table lists this clone with a few counts. This chain links TRBV6-5 with TRBJ1-1, with TRBD1 as a possible D gene (6 bases). With 11 bases removed from V and 2 bases from J, the gap between germline ends came to 15 bases. The CDR3 is made up of 13 amino acids. From germline, CDR1 is MNHEY and CDR2 SVGAGI. The CDR3 DNA is TGTGCCGGACAGAGGAACCTAAACACTGAAGCTTTCTTT. Translating it yields CAGQRNLNTEAFF.

V usage is TRBV28 and J usage is TRBJ1-2; D perhaps matches TRBD1 (6 bases). The germline V gene encodes CDR1 MDHEN and CDR2 SYDVKM. The CDR3 runs to 13 residues. The V end lost 6 bases, the J end lost 3 bases, and 11 bases lay between the germline ends. The CDR3: CASRAQGDYGYTF. CDR3 sequence (DNA): TGTGCCAGCAGAGCACAGGGAGACTATGGCTACACCTTC.

V is TRBV29-1 and J is TRBJ2-7, with 9 bases aligning to TRBD2. This CDR3 has 15 residues. The J segment lost 5 bases and the V segment lost 5 bases, leaving 13 bases of the junction unmatched. The germline CDR1 and CDR2 sequences are SQVTM and ANQGSEA. CDR3 region: CSVSPGRGGSNEQYF. The CDR3 nucleotides read TGCAGCGTTTCCCCAGGGCGGGGGGGCTCAAACGAGCAGTACTTC.

The V call is TRBV4-3, the J call TRBJ1-3; tentatively, D is TRBD1 (5 bases). The CDR3 spans 15 residues. V gave up 1 base and J gave up 4 bases, with 11 bases separating them. Germline V gene sequence: CDR1 LGHNA, CDR2 YSLEER. This CDR3 is CASSQVGGYGNTIYF. The CDR3 DNA reads TGCGCCAGCAGCCAAGTGGGGGGTTACGGAAACACCATATATTTT.

The chain employs TRBV5-1 and TRBJ1-1; TRBD1 might be the D (5 bases). CDR1 and CDR2 (germline): SGHRS, YFSETQ. V was trimmed by 4 bases and J by 1 base, leaving 14 bases between them. The CDR3 consists of 15 residues. CDR3: CASSHPGRGNTEAFF. In DNA form, the CDR3 reads TGCGCCAGCAGCCACCCCGGGAGGGGGAACACTGAAGCTTTCTTT. Full variable domain (remainder filled in from reference TRBV5-1 and TRBJ1-1): KAGVTQTPRYLIKTRGQQVTLSCSPISGHRSVSWYQQTPGQGLQFLFEYFSETQRNKGNFPGRFSGRQFSNSRSEMNVSTLELGDSALYLCASSHPGRGNTEAFFGQGTRLTVV.

This clone occurred once. The chain uses TRBV24-1 and TRBJ2-7, with 8 bases lining up with TRBD2. The CDR3 has 16 amino acids. Losses at the gene ends were 2 bases for V and 4 bases for J; bases not matched to a gene: 9. Germline loops: CDR1 KGHDR, CDR2 SFDVKD. In DNA form, the CDR3 reads TGTGCCACCAGTGATTCATCGGGACTAGACTTGTACGAGCAGTACTTC. Its protein is CATSDSSGLDLYEQYF.

This clone was seen a single time. V usage is TRBV3-1 (or the pseudogene TRBV3-2) and J usage is TRBJ1-2, with D perhaps matching TRBD1 (6 bases). The CDR3 is made up of 15 amino acids. Trimming pared 4 bases from V and 4 bases from J, leaving 16 bases between. Germline lookup yields CDR1 LGHDT and CDR2 YNNKEL (reference sequence). The CDR3 loop reads CASSRGRQAGYGYTF. The CDR3 coding sequence is TGTGCCAGCAGCCGGGGGCGACAGGCCGGCTATGGCTACACCTTC.

The chain has TRBV21-1 and TRBJ1-1; TRBD1, the table's D call, lacks a check against the DNA. TRBV21-1 counts as a pseudogene. The CDR3 loop spans 13 amino acids. CDR3 in amino acids: CASRQATNTEAFF. The DNA of the CDR3 is TGTGCCAGCAGACAGGCGACGAACACTGAAGCTTTCTTT.

The chain carries TRBV18 and TRBJ1-1; 7 bases align to TRBD1. This CDR3 is built from 15 residues. The germline gives CDR1 KGHSH, CDR2 LQKENI. With 3 bases clipped from V and 10 bases from J, the junction kept 14 bases outside the gene matches. CDR3 residues: CASSPLTRQGLAAFF. DNA for the CDR3: TGTGCCAGCTCACCGTTGACTCGACAGGGTCTAGCAGCTTTCTTT.

In DNA, the CDR3 is TGTGCCAGCAGCGTAGACCCGGGGGACTATGGCTACACCTTC. Amino acids: CASSVDPGDYGYTF. This chain links TRBV9 with TRBJ1-2; D is possibly TRBD1 (5 bases). Per germline, CDR1 SGDLS and CDR2 YYNGEE. The CDR3 covers 14 residues. V lost 0 bases and J lost 3, with 9 bases in between.